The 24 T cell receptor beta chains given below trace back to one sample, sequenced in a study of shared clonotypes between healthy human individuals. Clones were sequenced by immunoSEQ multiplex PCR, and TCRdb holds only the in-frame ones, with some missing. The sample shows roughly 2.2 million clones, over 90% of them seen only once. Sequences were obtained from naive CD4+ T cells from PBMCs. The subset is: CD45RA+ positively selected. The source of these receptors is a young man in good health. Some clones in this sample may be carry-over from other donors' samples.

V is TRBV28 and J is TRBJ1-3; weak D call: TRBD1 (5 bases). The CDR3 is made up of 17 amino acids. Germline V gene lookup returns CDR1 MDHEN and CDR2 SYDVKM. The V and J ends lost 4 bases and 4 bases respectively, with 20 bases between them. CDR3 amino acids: CASSSRGRRVPGNTIYF. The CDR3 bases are TGTGCCAGCAGTTCCCGCGGTCGCAGGGTACCCGGAAACACCATATATTTT.

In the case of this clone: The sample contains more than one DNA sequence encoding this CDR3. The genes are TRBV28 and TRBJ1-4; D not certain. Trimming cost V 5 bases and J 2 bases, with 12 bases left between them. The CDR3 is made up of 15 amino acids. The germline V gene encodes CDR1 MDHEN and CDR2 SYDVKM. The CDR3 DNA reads TGTGCCAGCAGTCCCGACCGGAGGACTAATGAAAAACTGTTTTTT. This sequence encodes CASSPDRRTNEKLFF.

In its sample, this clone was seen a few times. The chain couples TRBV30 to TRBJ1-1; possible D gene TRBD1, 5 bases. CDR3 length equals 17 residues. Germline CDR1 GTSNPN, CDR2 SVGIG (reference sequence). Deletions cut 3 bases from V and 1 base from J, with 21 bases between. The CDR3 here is CAWRKPMRWGKNTEAFF. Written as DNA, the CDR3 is TGTGCCTGGAGAAAACCTATGAGGTGGGGGAAGAACACTGAAGCTTTCTTT.

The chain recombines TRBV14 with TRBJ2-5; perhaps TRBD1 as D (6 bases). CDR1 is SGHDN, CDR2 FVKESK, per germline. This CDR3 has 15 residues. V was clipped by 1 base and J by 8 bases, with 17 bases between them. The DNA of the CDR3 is TGTGCCAGCAGCCAAGTTAACAGGGATACTGGCACCCAGTACTTC. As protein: CASSQVNRDTGTQYF.

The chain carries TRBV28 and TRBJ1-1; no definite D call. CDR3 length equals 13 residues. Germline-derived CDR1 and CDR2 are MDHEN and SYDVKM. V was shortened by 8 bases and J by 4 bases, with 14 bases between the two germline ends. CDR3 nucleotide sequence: TGTGCCAGCTGGACCAGTGGGAGCACTGAAGCTTTCTTT. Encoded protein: CASWTSGSTEAFF.

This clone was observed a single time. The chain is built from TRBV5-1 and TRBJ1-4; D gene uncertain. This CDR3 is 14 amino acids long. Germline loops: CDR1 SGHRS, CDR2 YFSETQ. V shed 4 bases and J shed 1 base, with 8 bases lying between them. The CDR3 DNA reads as TGCGCCAGCAGCGCACTCGGAACTAATGAAAAACTGTTTTTT. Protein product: CASSALGTNEKLFF.

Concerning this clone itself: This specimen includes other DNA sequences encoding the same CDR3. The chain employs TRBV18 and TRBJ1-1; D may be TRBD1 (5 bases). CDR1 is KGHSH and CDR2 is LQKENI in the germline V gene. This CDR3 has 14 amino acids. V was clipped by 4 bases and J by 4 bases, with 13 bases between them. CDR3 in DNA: TGTGCCAGCTCACTTCGGGGGGGGATCACTGAAGCTTTCTTT. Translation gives CASSLRGGITEAFF.

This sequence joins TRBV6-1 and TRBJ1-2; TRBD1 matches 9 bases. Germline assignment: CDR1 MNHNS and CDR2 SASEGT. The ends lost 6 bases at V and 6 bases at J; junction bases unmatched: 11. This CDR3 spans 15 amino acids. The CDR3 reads CASRTPGQGDDGYTF. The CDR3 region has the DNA TGTGCCAGCAGGACACCGGGACAGGGCGATGATGGCTACACCTTC.

The CDR3 DNA is TGTGCCAGCAGCTTAGATATATACAGAGCGCGAACCTACGAGCAGTACTTC. This sequence encodes CASSLDIYRARTYEQYF. The V call is TRBV11-3, the J call TRBJ2-7; D remains unclear. The CDR3 is made up of 17 amino acids. Trimming took 0 bases from V and 2 from J, leaving 17 bases between them. Germline lookup yields CDR1 SGHNT and CDR2 YENEEA.

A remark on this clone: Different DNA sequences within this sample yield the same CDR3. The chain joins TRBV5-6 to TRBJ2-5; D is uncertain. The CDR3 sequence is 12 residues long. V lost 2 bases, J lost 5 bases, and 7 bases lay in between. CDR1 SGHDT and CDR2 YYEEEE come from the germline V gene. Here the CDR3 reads CASSLVGETQYF. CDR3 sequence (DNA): TGTGCCAGCAGCTTAGTTGGGGAGACCCAGTACTTC.

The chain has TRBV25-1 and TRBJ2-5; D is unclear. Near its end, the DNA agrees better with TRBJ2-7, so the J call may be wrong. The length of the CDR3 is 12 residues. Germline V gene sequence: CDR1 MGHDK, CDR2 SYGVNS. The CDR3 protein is CASTPEIGEQYF. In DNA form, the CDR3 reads TGTGCCAGCACCCCGGAGATCGGCGAGCAGTACTTC.

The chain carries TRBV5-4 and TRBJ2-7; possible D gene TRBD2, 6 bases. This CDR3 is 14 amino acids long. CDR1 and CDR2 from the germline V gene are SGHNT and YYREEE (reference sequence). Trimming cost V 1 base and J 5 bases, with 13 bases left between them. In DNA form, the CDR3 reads TGTGCCAGCAGCTTGCCCGGGAGCACGAACGAGCAGTACTTC. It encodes CASSLPGSTNEQYF.

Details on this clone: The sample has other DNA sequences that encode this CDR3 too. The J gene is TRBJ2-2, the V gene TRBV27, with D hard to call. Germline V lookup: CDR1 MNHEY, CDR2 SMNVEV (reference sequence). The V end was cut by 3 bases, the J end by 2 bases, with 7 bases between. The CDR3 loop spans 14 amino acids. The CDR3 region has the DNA TGTGCCAGCAGTTTGTTGGCAAACACCGGGGAGCTGTTTTTT. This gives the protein CASSLLANTGELFF.

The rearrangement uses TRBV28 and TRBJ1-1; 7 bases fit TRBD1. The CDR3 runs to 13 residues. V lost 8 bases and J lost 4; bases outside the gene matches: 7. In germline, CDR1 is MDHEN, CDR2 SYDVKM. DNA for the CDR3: TGTGCCAGCGGAGTTGGACAGGTCACTGAAGCTTTCTTT. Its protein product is CASGVGQVTEAFF.

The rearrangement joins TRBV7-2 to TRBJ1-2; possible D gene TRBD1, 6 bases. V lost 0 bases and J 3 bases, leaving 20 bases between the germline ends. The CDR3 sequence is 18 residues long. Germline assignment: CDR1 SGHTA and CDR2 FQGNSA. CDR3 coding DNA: TGTGCCAGCAGCTTAGCGGGGCAGGGGCGTACGTGGGACTATGGCTACACCTTC. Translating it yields CASSLAGQGRTWDYGYTF.

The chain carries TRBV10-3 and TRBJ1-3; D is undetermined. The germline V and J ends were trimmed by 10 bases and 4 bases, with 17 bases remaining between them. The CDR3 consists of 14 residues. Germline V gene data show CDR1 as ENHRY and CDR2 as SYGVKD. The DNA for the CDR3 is TGTGCCACCTCTCGGGCCTCTCCGGGAAACACCATATATTTT. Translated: CATSRASPGNTIYF.

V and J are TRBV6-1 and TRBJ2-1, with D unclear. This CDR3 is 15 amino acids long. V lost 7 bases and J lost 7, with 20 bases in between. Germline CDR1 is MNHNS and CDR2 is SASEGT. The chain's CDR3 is CASMPRSAALNEQFF. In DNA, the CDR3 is TGTGCCAGCATGCCCCGGTCCGCCGCACTGAATGAGCAGTTCTTC.

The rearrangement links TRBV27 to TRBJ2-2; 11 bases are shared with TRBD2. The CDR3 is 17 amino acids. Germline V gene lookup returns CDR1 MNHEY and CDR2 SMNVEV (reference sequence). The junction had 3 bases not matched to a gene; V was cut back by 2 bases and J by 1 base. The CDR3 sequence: CASSLSLAGGNTGELFF. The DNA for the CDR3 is TGTGCCAGCAGTTTAAGCCTAGCGGGAGGGAACACCGGGGAGCTGTTTTTT.

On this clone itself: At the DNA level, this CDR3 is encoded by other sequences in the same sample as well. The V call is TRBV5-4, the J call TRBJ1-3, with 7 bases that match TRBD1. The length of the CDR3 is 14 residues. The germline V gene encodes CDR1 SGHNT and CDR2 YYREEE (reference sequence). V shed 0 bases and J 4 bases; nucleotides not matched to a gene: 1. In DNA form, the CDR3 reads TGTGCCAGCAGCTTGGGACAGGGAGGAAACACCATATATTTT. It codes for CASSLGQGGNTIYF. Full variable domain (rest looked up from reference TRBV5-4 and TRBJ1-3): ETGVTQSPTHLIKTRGQQVTLRCSSQSGHNTVSWYQQALGQGPQFIFQYYREEENGRGNFPPRFSGLQFPNYSSELNVNALELDDSALYLCASSLGQGGNTIYFGEGSWLTVV.

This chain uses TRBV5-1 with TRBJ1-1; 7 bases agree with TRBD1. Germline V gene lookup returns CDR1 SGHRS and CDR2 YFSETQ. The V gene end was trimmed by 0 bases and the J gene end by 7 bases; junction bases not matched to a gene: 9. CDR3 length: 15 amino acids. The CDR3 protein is CASSLAVGTVNEAFF. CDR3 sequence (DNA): TGCGCCAGCAGCTTGGCCGTTGGGACAGTTAATGAAGCTTTCTTT.

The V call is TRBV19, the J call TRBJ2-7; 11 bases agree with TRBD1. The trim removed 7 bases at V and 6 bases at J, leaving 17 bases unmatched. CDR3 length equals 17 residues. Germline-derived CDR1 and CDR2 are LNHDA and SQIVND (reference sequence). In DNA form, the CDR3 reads TGTGCCAGTACCCCTGCGGTGGGGGACAGGGGGTTGCTCGAGCAGTACTTC. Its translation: CASTPAVGDRGLLEQYF.

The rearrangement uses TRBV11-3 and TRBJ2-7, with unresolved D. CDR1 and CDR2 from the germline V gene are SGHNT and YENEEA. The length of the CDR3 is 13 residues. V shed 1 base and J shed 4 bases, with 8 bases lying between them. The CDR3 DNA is TGTGCCAGCAGCTTAGGGACGGTTTACGAGCAGTACTTC. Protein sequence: CASSLGTVYEQYF.

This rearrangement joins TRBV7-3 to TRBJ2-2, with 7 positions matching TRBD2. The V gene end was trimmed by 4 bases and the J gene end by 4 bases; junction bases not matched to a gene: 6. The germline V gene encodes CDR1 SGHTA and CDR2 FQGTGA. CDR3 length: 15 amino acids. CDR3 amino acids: CASSSVTGGTGELFF. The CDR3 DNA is TGTGCCAGCAGCTCCGTCACGGGGGGCACCGGGGAGCTGTTTTTT.

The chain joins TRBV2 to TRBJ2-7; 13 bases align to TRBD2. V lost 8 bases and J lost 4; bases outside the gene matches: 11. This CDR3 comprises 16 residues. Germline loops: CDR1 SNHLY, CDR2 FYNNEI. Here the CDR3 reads CASLPRTSGRRYEQYF. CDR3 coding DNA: TGTGCCAGCTTACCCCGGACTAGCGGGAGAAGGTACGAGCAGTACTTC.